Listed below are T cell receptor beta chains from one sample, sequenced in a study of cytomegalovirus exposure and HLA in healthy donors. Only in-frame clones appear in the TCRdb table, and some are missing; sequencing was by immunoSEQ multiplex PCR. The repertoire includes fewer than 200,000 clones, approximately 81% of them detected once, and under 2.5% sits in the top ten. Sequencing was performed on PBMCs. These receptors all come from a woman in her 30s in good health and CMV-seronegative. The CDR3 runs from the conserved cysteine through the conserved F or W. The order of the fields is V gene, J gene, CDR3 protein.

V: TRBV5-4
J: TRBJ1-2
CDR3: CASSLYDGLPGYTF

V: TRBV28
J: TRBJ2-1
CDR3: CASSKTSGRPFYNEQFF

V: TRBV29-1
J: TRBJ2-2
CDR3: CSVKTNAGELFF

V: TRBV4-3
J: TRBJ2-1
CDR3: CASSQDGTSADEQFF

V: TRBV2
J: TRBJ1-1
CDR3: CASRLRWAGGATEAFF

V: TRBV15
J: TRBJ1-5
CDR3: CATSRVKTGTGYNQPQHF

V: TRBV29-1
J: TRBJ1-5
CDR3: CSAATGYNQPQHF

V: TRBV6-5
J: TRBJ2-2
CDR3: CASSYSQGNTGELFF

V: TRBV29-1
J: TRBJ1-4
CDR3: CSVLEGRYEKLFF

V: TRBV5-4
J: TRBJ2-1
CDR3: CASSLGRRNEQFF

V: TRBV14
J: TRBJ1-1
CDR3: CASSQPGGASMNTEAFF

V: TRBV5-1
J: TRBJ1-1
CDR3: CASSLQGNTEAFF

V: TRBV7-2
J: TRBJ2-5
CDR3: CASSSLGQGLETQYF

V: TRBV28
J: TRBJ2-3
CDR3: CASSLGQGVDTQYF

V: TRBV28
J: TRBJ1-2
CDR3: CASSFRSQYGYTF

V: TRBV11-1
J: TRBJ2-3
CDR3: CASSSGLAGNTDTQYF

V: TRBV14
J: TRBJ2-7
CDR3: CASSQLTRLAGVDEQYF

V: TRBV18
J: TRBJ1-5
CDR3: CASSSPGEGGSNQPQHF

V: TRBV28
J: TRBJ2-7
CDR3: CASFRRDTYEQYF

V: TRBV2
J: TRBJ2-3
CDR3: CASRTPPGARGVTDTQYF

V: TRBV19
J: TRBJ2-7
CDR3: CASSSGQGRDEQYF

V: TRBV5-4
J: TRBJ2-3
CDR3: CASSSGASVGTDTQYF

V: TRBV5-4
J: TRBJ2-7
CDR3: CASSLAFGGFGEQYF

V: TRBV7-8
J: TRBJ2-1
CDR3: CASSLGWHEQFF

V: TRBV19
J: TRBJ2-7
CDR3: CASSSGQTYEQYF

V: TRBV15
J: TRBJ2-5
CDR3: CATSRDRSGGETQYF

V: TRBV4-1
J: TRBJ2-5
CDR3: CASSFRGQETQYF

V: TRBV5-6
J: TRBJ2-3
CDR3: CASSTGTEPQYF

V: TRBV6-5
J: TRBJ2-1
CDR3: CASSYTLAGVVNEQFF

V: TRBV30
J: TRBJ1-3
CDR3: CAWSVQGAANTIYF

V: TRBV10-3
J: TRBJ2-7
CDR3: CAIRGDKGPYEQYF

V: TRBV28
J: TRBJ1-5
CDR3: CASSLMGRGRLGQPQHF

V: TRBV11-2
J: TRBJ1-1
CDR3: CASSLGTGTFMNTEAFF

V: TRBV9
J: TRBJ2-3
CDR3: CASSEGLPTDTQYF

V: TRBV5-4
J: TRBJ1-1
CDR3: CASSPWDRRNTEAFF

V: TRBV25-1
J: TRBJ2-1
CDR3: CASSHRRYNEQFF

V: TRBV4-2
J: TRBJ1-1
CDR3: CASSQSFKGQGEILVNTEAFF

V: TRBV30
J: TRBJ2-5
CDR3: CAWSRQETQYF

V: TRBV28
J: TRBJ1-5
CDR3: CASSEDRKLFNQPQHF

V: TRBV5-4
J: TRBJ1-2
CDR3: CASRPGQYTYGYTF

V: TRBV6-5
J: TRBJ2-2
CDR3: CASKSTGAGGGELFF

V: TRBV6-5
J: TRBJ2-1
CDR3: CASRDPGQYAEQFF

V: TRBV5-1
J: TRBJ2-1
CDR3: CASSLAGQTNEQFF

V: TRBV11-2
J: TRBJ2-7
CDR3: CASRFTGRYEQYF

V: TRBV6-1
J: TRBJ1-2
CDR3: CASSEMPGGANYGYTF

V: TRBV7-2
J: TRBJ2-7
CDR3: CASSLVLNSAGQGYEQYF

V: TRBV29-1
J: TRBJ2-5
CDR3: CSVVSVGGETQYF

V: TRBV2
J: TRBJ1-5
CDR3: CASNTLRDQPQHF

V: TRBV5-1
J: TRBJ1-3
CDR3: CASSDDRAGNTIYF

V: TRBV5-1
J: TRBJ1-1
CDR3: CASSLVTGTNTEAFF

V: TRBV27
J: TRBJ2-7
CDR3: CASSLAGGPYEQYF

V: TRBV5-5
J: TRBJ1-1
CDR3: CASSLAQGAEAFF